This T cell receptor (beta chain) derives from a study of T-cell reconstitution after alpha-beta-depleted transplantation in children. Molecular barcoding with unique molecular identifiers was used for the TCRbeta library. MiXCR, run by TCRdb on the PCR reads, gives a single entry per CDR3 protein. This sample has some 240,000 distinct CDR3 sequences, with approximately 9.8% found just once. This sample comprised PBMCs from the stem cell graft donor, obtained from the stem cell graft. The sequence was obtained from a human donor who donated a stem cell graft to a child with SCID.

The CDR3 sequence: CASSELTGEEYYNEQFF. CDR3 DNA sequence: TGTGCCAGCAGTGAACTGACAGGGGAGGAGTATTACAATGAGCAGTTCTTC. The chain employs TRBV25-1 and TRBJ2-1, with 8 nucleotides matching TRBD1. The germline CDR1 and CDR2 sequences are MGHDK and SYGVNS. Losses at the gene ends were 2 bases for V and 4 bases for J; bases not matched to a gene: 10. The CDR3 has 17 amino acids. The entire variable domain, with the rest obtained from reference TRBV25-1 and TRBJ2-1, is as follows: EADIYQTPRYLVIGTGKKITLECSQTMGHDKMYWYQQDPGMELHLIHYSYGVNSTEKGDLSSESTVSRIRTEHFPLTLESARPSHTSQYLCASSELTGEEYYNEQFFGPGTRLTVL.